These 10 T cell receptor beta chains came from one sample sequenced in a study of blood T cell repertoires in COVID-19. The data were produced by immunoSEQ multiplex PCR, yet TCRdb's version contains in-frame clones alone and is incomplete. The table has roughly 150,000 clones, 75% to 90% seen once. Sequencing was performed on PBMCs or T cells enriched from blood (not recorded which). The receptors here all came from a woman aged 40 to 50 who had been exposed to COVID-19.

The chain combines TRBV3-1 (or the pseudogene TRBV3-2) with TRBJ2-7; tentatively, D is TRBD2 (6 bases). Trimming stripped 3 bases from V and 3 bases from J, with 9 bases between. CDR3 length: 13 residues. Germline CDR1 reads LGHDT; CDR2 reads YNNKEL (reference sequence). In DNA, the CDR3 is TGTGCCAGCAGCCAGTCGGGAGTCTACGAGCAGTACTTC. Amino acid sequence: CASSQSGVYEQYF.

The CDR3 sequence: CASSLGTSRETQYF. CDR3 nucleotide sequence: TGTGCCAGCAGCTTAGGTACTAGTCGGGAGACCCAGTACTTC. V and J are TRBV5-4 and TRBJ2-5; D is possibly TRBD2 (5 bases). The CDR3 sequence is 14 residues long. V lost 2 bases, J lost 5 bases, and 13 bases lay in between. Germline-derived CDR1 and CDR2 are SGHNT and YYREEE (reference sequence). The full variable domain, rest sourced from reference TRBV5-4 and TRBJ2-5, is ETGVTQSPTHLIKTRGQQVTLRCSSQSGHNTVSWYQQALGQGPQFIFQYYREEENGRGNFPPRFSGLQFPNYSSELNVNALELDDSALYLCASSLGTSRETQYFGPGTRLLVL.

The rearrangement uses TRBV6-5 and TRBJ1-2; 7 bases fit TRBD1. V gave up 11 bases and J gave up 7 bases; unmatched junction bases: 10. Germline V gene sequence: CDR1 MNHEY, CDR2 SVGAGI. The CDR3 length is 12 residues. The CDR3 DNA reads TGTGCCGCCAAGACAGGGTCAGTTGGCTACACCTTC. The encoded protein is CAAKTGSVGYTF.

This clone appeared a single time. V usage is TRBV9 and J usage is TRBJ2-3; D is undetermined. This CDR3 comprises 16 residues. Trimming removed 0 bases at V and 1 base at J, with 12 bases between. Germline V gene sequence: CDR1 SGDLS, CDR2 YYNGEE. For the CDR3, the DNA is TGTGCCAGCAGCGTAGTAGCTGCCGTAGGCACAGATACGCAGTATTTT. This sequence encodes CASSVVAAVGTDTQYF.

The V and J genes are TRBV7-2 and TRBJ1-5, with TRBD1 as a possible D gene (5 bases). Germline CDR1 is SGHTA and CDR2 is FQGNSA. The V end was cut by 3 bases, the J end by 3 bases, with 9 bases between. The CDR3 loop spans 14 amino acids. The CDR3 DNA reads TGTGCCAGCAGCTTCCCTGGGGCCAATCAGCCCCAGCATTTT. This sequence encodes CASSFPGANQPQHF.

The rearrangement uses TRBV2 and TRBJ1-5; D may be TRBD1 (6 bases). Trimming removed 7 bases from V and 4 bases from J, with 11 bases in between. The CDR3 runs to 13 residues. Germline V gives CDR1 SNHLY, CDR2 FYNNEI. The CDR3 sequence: CASIGTKNQPQHF. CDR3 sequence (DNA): TGTGCCAGCATTGGGACAAAGAATCAGCCCCAGCATTTT.

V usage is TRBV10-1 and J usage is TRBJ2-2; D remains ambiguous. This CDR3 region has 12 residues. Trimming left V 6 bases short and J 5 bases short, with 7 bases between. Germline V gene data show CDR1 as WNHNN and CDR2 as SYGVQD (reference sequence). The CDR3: CASRAETGELFF. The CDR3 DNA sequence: TGCGCCAGCAGAGCTGAAACCGGGGAGCTGTTTTTT.

CDR3: CASSPLERSSGNTIYF. The CDR3, as DNA: TGCGCCAGCAGCCCGCTGGAGAGGTCCTCTGGAAACACCATATATTTT. This rearrangement joins TRBV5-1 to TRBJ1-3; D unresolved. V lost 4 bases to trimming and J lost 0 bases, with 14 bases between them. There are 16 residues in the CDR3. Germline loops: CDR1 SGHRS, CDR2 YFSETQ.

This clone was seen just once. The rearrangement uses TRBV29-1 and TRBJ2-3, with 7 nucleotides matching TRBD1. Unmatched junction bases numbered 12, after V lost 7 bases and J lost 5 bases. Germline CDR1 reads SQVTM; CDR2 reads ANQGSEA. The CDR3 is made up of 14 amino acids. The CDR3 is CSARRQGYGDTQYF. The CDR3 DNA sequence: TGCAGCGCCCGGAGACAGGGTTATGGAGATACGCAGTATTTT.

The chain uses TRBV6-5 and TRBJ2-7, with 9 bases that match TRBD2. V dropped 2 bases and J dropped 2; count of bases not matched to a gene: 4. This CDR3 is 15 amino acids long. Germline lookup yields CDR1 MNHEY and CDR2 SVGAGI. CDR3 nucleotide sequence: TGTGCCAGCAGTTACAGCGGGAGGCCCGCCTACGAGCAGTACTTC. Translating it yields CASSYSGRPAYEQYF.